This entry concerns a single T cell receptor beta chain. What it binds is not known. This record belongs to a study of T-cell memory formation after mild COVID-19. The wider study: Largely, TCR clusters stayed within a single donor.

Study-level points and caveats: Memory sampled before infection contained some responding clones, suggesting cross-reactive memory joined.

TCRdb independently ran MiXCR on the 5' RACE reads; one entry per CDR3 protein. The sample lists roughly 300,000 distinct CDR3 sequences; roughly 13% were seen once. Deletions cut 4 bases from V and 0 bases from J, with 10 bases between. Germline CDR1 and CDR2: MNHEY and SVGEGT. This CDR3 comprises 15 residues. This chain uses TRBV6-2 or TRBV6-3 with TRBJ2-1; D ambiguous. Sequenced material: PBMCs or a T cell subset sorted from them (not recorded which). The sequence derives from a man aged 18 to 30 who had mild COVID-19 (a few samples of this study predate the infection). Cell type and time point are not known. The CDR3 sequence is CASSSRVISYNEQFF. The CDR3 region has the DNA TGTGCCAGCAGTTCAAGGGTTATCTCCTACAATGAGCAGTTCTTC.